The TCR beta chain described here comes from a study of control samples from healthy donors and cancer patients. The CDR3 covers 17 residues. Germline V CDR1 and CDR2: SGHVS, FQNEAQ. With 0 bases removed from V and 4 bases from J, the gap between germline ends came to 18 bases. The assay was immunoSEQ multiplex PCR, and TCRdb's table has in-frame clones only and misses some. The table has approximately 170,000 clones, more than 85% seen once. This TCR was sampled from a woman aged 25 to 45 in good health. Sequencing input: blood. This chain joins TRBV7-8 and TRBJ1-1; D gene uncertain. DNA for the CDR3: TGTGCCAGCAGCTTAGCGCGTAGATGGCAGAGCCTCACTGAAGCTTTCTTT. This sequence encodes CASSLARRWQSLTEAFF.